The 14 T cell receptor beta chains presented below share a single source sample, sequenced in a study of OX40 agonist ivuxolimab in advanced cancers. TCRdb keeps only in-frame clones here, not all; method: immunoSEQ multiplex PCR. The profile covers tens of thousands of clones, with about 77% appearing a single time and about 19% taken by the ten largest. The input for sequencing was CD4+ or CD8+ T cells sorted from blood, taken in a trial of the OX40 agonist ivuxolimab. All receptors come from an adult with an advanced solid tumor such as melanoma, head and neck, liver or kidney cancer.

The count of this clone is one. V gene TRBV5-4 combines with J gene TRBJ2-2, with 8 bases matching TRBD1. The CDR3 extends over 15 amino acids. CDR1 SGHNT and CDR2 YYREEE come from the germline V gene (reference sequence). The V segment lost 5 bases and the J segment 7 bases; nucleotides outside the gene matches: 10. The CDR3, as DNA: TGTGCCAGCAGTTACTTTACGACAGGGGTCGGGGAGCTGTTTTTT. It encodes CASSYFTTGVGELFF.

CDR3 in amino acids: CASLETQRGYEQYF. CDR3 DNA sequence: TGTGCCAGCCTAGAAACTCAGCGGGGCTACGAGCAGTACTTC. The chain uses TRBV28 and TRBJ2-7; 7 positions agree with TRBD2. V lost 8 bases and J lost 3; bases outside the gene matches: 10. The CDR3 covers 14 residues. Germline CDR1 and CDR2: MDHEN and SYDVKM.

This clone appeared a few times. The chain carries TRBV14 and TRBJ1-2, with a tentative D call TRBD1 (6 bases). Trimming shortened V by 4 bases and J by 7 bases, and 22 bases separated the two germline ends. Looked up from germline, CDR1 is SGHDN and CDR2 is FVKESK. CDR3 length: 16 residues. In nucleotides, the CDR3 is TGTGCCAGCAGCCTATCCCGGGATTGGGGGCGCAGTGGCTACACCTTC. It translates to CASSLSRDWGRSGYTF.

This chain joins TRBV19 and TRBJ2-1; TRBD2 aligns across 12 bases. This CDR3 has 15 residues. Germline values: CDR1 LNHDA, CDR2 SQIVND (reference sequence). V shed 6 bases and J 4 bases; nucleotides not matched to a gene: 4. The CDR3 coding sequence is TGTGCCAGTAGGACTAGCGGGAGCCAGTACAATGAGCAGTTCTTC. This translates into CASRTSGSQYNEQFF. Full variable domain (remainder filled in from reference TRBV19 and TRBJ2-1): DGGITQSPKYLFRKEGQNVTLSCEQNLNHDAMYWYRQDPGQGLRLIYYSQIVNDFQKGDIAEGYSVSREKKESFPLTVTSAQKNPTAFYLCASRTSGSQYNEQFFGPGTRLTVL.

The J gene is TRBJ2-3, the V gene TRBV28; 9 bases agree with TRBD1. Trimming cost V 4 bases and J 2 bases; bases outside gene matches: 10. CDR1 is MDHEN and CDR2 is SYDVKM in the germline V gene. This CDR3 comprises 17 residues. The CDR3 loop reads CASSSGQGDRHTDTQYF. DNA for the CDR3: TGTGCCAGCAGTTCGGGACAGGGAGATCGACACACAGATACGCAGTATTTT.

The chain recombines TRBV4-1 with TRBJ2-7, with 9 bases fitting TRBD1. This CDR3 is 15 amino acids long. Germline CDR1 and CDR2: MGHRA and YSYEKL. Unmatched junction bases numbered 6, after V lost 4 bases and J lost 2 bases. Written as DNA, the CDR3 is TGCGCCAGCAGCCCTACTGGGACAGGGACCTACGAGCAGTACTTC. Translated: CASSPTGTGTYEQYF.

This chain connects TRBV28 to TRBJ2-5; the match to TRBD2 covers 11 bases. CDR1 is MDHEN, CDR2 SYDVKM, per germline. Losses at the gene ends were 3 bases for V and 3 bases for J; bases not matched to a gene: 27. This CDR3 is built from 23 residues. The DNA of the CDR3 is TGTGCCAGCAGTTTGCCCCGCGTGGCTGGGAGTAGCGGGGGGGCCGGTTATGAAGAGACCCAGTACTTC. Amino acids: CASSLPRVAGSSGGAGYEETQYF.

V usage is TRBV7-6 and J usage is TRBJ2-5, with D perhaps matching TRBD1 or TRBD2 (5 bases each). Germline V gives CDR1 SGHVS, CDR2 FNYEAQ. The CDR3 has 15 amino acids. Trimming took off 0 bases at V and 5 bases at J, with 13 bases between the two ends. The CDR3 loop reads CASSLATRGRETQYF. CDR3 in DNA: TGTGCCAGCAGCTTAGCGACTCGGGGACGGGAGACCCAGTACTTC.

This clone appeared a single time. J is TRBJ2-1 and V is TRBV2; D gene ambiguous. Germline V lookup: CDR1 SNHLY, CDR2 FYNNEI. The CDR3 has 13 residues. V dropped 2 bases and J dropped 6 bases, with 8 bases sitting between them. The CDR3 nucleotides read TGTGCCAGCAGTGAAATTCTTTTCAATGAGCAGTTCTTC. Its translation: CASSEILFNEQFF.

As concerns this clone: Other DNA sequences from this sample encode an identical CDR3 as well. The chain has TRBV27 and TRBJ2-1; D is unclear. The germline V gene has CDR1 MNHEY and CDR2 SMNVEV (reference sequence). Trimming pared 4 bases from V and 0 bases from J, leaving 7 bases between. The CDR3 has 14 residues. CDR3 region: CASSSGSSYNEQFF. The DNA of the CDR3 is TGTGCCAGCAGTTCTGGTAGCTCCTACAATGAGCAGTTCTTC.

To note about this clone: This may arise from a read error, as a much more abundant clone is one base away. J is TRBJ2-2 and V is TRBV27; no definite D call. Germline V lookup: CDR1 MNHEY, CDR2 SMNVEV (reference sequence). The CDR3 has 13 amino acids. Trimming pared 8 bases from V and 8 bases from J, leaving 15 bases between. The CDR3 sequence: CASGSGWGGELFF. In DNA form, the CDR3 reads TGTGCCAGCGGTTCAGGTTGGGGTGGGGAGCTGTTTTTT.

The chain uses TRBV5-6 and TRBJ2-5; no clear D. This CDR3 has 15 residues. The V gene lost 0 bases and the J gene lost 4 bases, with 13 bases spanning the gap. Germline CDR1 and CDR2: SGHDT and YYEEEE. The CDR3 protein is CASSLAGPGGETQYF. The CDR3, as DNA: TGTGCCAGCAGCTTGGCAGGCCCAGGTGGAGAGACCCAGTACTTC.

This clone has more than one count but fewer than ten. The chain employs TRBV27 and TRBJ1-1; D not certain. The CDR3 runs 13 residues. The germline V gene encodes CDR1 MNHEY and CDR2 SMNVEV (reference sequence). V was shortened by 0 bases and J by 7 bases, with 9 bases between the two germline ends. The DNA for the CDR3 is TGTGCCAGCAGTTTATCGAGCAGCCTTGAAGCTTTCTTT. Its translation: CASSLSSSLEAFF.

This clone showed up just a few times. The rearrangement uses TRBV27 and TRBJ2-7; unclear D gene. Germline V lookup: CDR1 MNHEY, CDR2 SMNVEV (reference sequence). V dropped 5 bases and J dropped 1 base, with 15 bases sitting between them. The CDR3 has 15 amino acids. CDR3 nucleotides: TGTGCCAGCAGTCCGACCGCTGACCAATCCTACGAGCAGTACTTC. It specifies CASSPTADQSYEQYF.